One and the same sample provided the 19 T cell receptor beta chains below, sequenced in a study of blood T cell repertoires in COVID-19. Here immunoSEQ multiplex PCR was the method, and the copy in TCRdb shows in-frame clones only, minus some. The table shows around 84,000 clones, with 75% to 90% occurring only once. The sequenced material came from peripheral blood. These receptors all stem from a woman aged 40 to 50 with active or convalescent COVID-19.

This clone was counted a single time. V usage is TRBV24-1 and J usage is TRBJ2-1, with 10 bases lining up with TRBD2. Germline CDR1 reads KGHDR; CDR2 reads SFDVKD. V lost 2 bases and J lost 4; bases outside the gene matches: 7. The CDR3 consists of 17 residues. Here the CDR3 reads CATSDWKLAGVYNEQFF. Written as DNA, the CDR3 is TGTGCCACCAGTGATTGGAAGCTAGCGGGGGTTTACAATGAGCAGTTCTTC.

In DNA, the CDR3 is TGTGCCAGCAGTTTGCGGGGTTGGAACACTGAAGCTTTCTTT. This sequence encodes CASSLRGWNTEAFF. V gene TRBV28 combines with J gene TRBJ1-1; D call uncertain. This CDR3 is built from 14 residues. The V end lost 3 bases, the J end lost 1 base, and 9 bases lay between the germline ends. Per the germline V gene, CDR1 is MDHEN and CDR2 is SYDVKM.

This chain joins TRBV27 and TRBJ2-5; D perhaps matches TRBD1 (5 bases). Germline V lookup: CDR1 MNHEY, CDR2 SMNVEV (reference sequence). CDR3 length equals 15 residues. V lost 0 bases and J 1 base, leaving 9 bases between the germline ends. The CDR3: CASSLSGDPQETQYF. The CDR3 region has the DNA TGTGCCAGCAGTTTATCAGGGGATCCCCAAGAGACCCAGTACTTC.

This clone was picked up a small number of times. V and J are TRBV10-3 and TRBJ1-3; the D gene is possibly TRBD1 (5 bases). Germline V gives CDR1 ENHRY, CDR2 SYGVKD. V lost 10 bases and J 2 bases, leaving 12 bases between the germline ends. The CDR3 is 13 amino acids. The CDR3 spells CASETDAGNTIYF. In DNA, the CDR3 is TGTGCCAGCGAGACAGACGCTGGAAACACCATATATTTT.

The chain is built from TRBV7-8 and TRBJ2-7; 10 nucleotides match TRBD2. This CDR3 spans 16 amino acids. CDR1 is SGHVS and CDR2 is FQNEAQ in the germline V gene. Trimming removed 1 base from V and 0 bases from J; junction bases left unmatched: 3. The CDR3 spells CASSLGTSGYSYEQYF. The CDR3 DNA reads TGTGCCAGCAGCTTAGGGACTAGCGGATACTCCTACGAGCAGTACTTC.

The CDR3 protein is CASRISGSTDTQYF. CDR3 coding DNA: TGTGCCAGCAGGATTAGCGGAAGCACAGATACGCAGTATTTT. The chain is built from TRBV6-1 and TRBJ2-3, with D perhaps TRBD2 (6 bases). CDR1 is MNHNS and CDR2 is SASEGT in the germline V gene. The CDR3 covers 14 residues. Trimming removed 6 bases at V and 0 bases at J, with 10 bases between.

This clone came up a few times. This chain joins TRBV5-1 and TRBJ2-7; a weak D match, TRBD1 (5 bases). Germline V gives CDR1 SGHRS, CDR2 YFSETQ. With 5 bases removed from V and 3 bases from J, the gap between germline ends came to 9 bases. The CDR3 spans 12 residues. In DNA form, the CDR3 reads TGCGCCAGCAGACCCGACAGCTACGAGCAGTACTTC. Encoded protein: CASRPDSYEQYF. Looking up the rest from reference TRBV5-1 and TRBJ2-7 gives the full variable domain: KAGVTQTPRYLIKTRGQQVTLSCSPISGHRSVSWYQQTPGQGLQFLFEYFSETQRNKGNFPGRFSGRQFSNSRSEMNVSTLELGDSALYLCASRPDSYEQYFGPGTRLTVT.

DNA for the CDR3: TGTGCCAGCAGCTTAGAAGCTAGCGGGAGTATTCAGTACTTC. Amino acids: CASSLEASGSIQYF. The gene calls are TRBV11-2 and TRBJ2-7; 10 bases line up with TRBD2. The trim removed 0 bases at V and 10 bases at J, leaving 6 bases unmatched. Looked up from germline, CDR1 is SGHAT and CDR2 is FQNNGV. The CDR3 consists of 14 residues.

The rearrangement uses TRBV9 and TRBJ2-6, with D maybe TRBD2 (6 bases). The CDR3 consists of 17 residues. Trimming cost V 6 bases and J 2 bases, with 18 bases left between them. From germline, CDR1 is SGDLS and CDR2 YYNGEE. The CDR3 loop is CASNRFYGGTGANVLTF. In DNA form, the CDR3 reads TGTGCCAGCAATAGGTTCTATGGGGGGACTGGGGCCAACGTCCTGACTTTC.

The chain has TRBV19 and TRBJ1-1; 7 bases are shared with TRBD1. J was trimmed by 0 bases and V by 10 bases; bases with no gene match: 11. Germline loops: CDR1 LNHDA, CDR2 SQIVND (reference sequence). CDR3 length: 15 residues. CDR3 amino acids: CAIKGIQGMNTEAFF. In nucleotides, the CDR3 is TGTGCCATTAAAGGGATACAGGGGATGAACACTGAAGCTTTCTTT.

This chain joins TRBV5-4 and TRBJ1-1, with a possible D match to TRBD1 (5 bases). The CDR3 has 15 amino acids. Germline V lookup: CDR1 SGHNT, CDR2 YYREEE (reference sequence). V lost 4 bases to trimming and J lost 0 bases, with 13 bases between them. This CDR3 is CASSPNRNMNTEAFF. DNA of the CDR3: TGTGCCAGCAGCCCCAACAGGAACATGAACACTGAAGCTTTCTTT.

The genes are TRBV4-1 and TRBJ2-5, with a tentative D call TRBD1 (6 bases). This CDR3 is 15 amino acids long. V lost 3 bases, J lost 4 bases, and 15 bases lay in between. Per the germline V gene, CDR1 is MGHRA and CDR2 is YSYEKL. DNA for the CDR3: TGCGCCAGCAGCCAGTTACAGGGTAGGGGAGAGACCCAGTACTTC. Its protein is CASSQLQGRGETQYF.

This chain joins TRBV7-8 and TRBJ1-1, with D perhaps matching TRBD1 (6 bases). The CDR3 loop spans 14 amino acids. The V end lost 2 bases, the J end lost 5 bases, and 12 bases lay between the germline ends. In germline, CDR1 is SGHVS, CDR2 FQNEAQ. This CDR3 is CASSLTGGVTEAFF. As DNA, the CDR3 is TGTGCCAGCAGCTTAACGGGGGGCGTTACTGAAGCTTTCTTT. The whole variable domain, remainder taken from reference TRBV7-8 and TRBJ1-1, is GAGVSQSPRYKVAKRGQDVALRCDPISGHVSLFWYQQALGQGPEFLTYFQNEAQLDKSGLPSDRFFAERPEGSVSTLKIQRTQQEDSAVYLCASSLTGGVTEAFFGQGTRLTVV.

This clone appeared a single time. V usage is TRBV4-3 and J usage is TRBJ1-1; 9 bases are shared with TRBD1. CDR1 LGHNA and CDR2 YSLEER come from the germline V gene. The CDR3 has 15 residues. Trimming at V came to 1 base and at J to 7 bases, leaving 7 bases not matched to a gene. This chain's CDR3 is CASSQGDTGGSEAFF. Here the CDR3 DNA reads TGCGCCAGCAGCCAAGGGGACACAGGGGGCAGTGAAGCTTTCTTT.

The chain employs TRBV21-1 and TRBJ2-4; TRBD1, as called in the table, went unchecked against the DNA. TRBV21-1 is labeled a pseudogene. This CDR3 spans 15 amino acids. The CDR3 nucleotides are TGTGCCAGCAGCAAAGGTTTCAGGGTTTCTAACATTCAGTACTTC. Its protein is CASSKGFRVSNIQYF.

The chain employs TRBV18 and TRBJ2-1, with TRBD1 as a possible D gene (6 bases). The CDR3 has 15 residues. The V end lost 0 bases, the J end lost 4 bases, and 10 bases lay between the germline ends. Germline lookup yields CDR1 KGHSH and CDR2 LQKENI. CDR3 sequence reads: CASSPPTGGYNEQFF. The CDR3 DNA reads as TGTGCCAGCTCACCACCGACAGGCGGGTACAATGAGCAGTTCTTC.

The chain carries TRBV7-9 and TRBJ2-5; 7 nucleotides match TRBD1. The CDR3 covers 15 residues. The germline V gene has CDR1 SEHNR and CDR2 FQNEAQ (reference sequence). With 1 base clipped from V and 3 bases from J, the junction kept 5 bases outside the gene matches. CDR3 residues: CASSLEAGTEETQYF. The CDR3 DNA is TGTGCCAGCAGCTTAGAGGCTGGGACAGAAGAGACCCAGTACTTC.

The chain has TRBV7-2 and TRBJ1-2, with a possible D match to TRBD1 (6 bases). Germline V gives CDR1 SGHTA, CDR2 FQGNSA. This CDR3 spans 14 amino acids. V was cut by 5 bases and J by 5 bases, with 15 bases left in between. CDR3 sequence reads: CASSPQGLGYGYTF. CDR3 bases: TGTGCCAGCAGCCCCCAGGGGTTGGGGTATGGCTACACCTTC.

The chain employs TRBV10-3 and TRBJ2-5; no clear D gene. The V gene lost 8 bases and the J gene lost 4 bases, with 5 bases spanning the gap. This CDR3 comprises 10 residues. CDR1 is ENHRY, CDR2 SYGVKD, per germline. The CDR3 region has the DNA TGTGCCATCGGCGGAGAGACCCAGTACTTC. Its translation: CAIGGETQYF.